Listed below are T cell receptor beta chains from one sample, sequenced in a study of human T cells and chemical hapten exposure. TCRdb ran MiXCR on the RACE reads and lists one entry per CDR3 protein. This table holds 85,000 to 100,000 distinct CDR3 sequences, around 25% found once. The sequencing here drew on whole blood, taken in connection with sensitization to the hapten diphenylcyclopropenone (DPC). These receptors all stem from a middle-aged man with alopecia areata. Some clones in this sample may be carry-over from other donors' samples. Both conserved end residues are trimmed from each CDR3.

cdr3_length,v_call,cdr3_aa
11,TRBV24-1,ATSEAGAYGYT
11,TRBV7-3,ASSFAMNTEAF
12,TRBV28,ASSLGRKNEKLF
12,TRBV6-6,ASSLPGLFYEQF
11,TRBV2,ASSEFPRGEQY
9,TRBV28,AISGAVGQF
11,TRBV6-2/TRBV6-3,ASSLQVPGELF
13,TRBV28,ASIVQDSLGETQY
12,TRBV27,ASSLLTGNQPQH
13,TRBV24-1,ATSDFSGRADTQY
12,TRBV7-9,ASSSGLVGGELF
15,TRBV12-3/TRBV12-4,ASSLAVPGQGSYEQY
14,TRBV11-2,ASSLLGTGGTQTQY
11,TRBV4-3,ASSPGEGGEQY
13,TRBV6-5,ASRETGSHNYGYT
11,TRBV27,ASSLREGYEQY
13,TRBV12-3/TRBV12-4,ASSSSLPAWEGYT
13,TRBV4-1,ASSQDNSFTDTQY
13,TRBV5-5,ASSLGQRSYNEQF
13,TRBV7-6,ASSRSAGGGNEQF
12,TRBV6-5,ASTTPGLQETQY
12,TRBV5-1,ASSLGANYNEQF
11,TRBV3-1,ASRTQGTYEQY
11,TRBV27,ASSPGRAYEQY
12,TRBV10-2,ASRDFMRNTEAF
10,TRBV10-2,ASGKGTDTQY
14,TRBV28,ASTPDPDRAPYEQY
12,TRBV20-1,SATGQGSIDTQY
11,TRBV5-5,ASSGGTPYGYT
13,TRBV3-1,ASSQVRTGYNEQF
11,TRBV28,ASSSGTGRSQD
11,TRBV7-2,ASSVDRVREQY
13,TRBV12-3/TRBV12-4,ASSSRPGVYYEQY
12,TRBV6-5,ASRESSGANVLT
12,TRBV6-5,ASSYSRGNQPQH
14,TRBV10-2,ASSESNQRSTDTQY